The rows below give T cell receptor beta chains drawn from one sample of a study of T-cell reconstitution after alpha-beta-depleted transplantation in children. TCRdb independently ran MiXCR on the PCR reads; one entry per CDR3 protein. The table has a few hundred thousand distinct CDR3 sequences, 9.5% to 13% seen once. This material consisted of PBMCs from the stem cell graft donor, taken from the stem cell graft. These receptors all come from a human donor who donated a stem cell graft to a child with acute myeloid leukemia. CDR3s include the opening cysteine and the closing phenylalanine or tryptophan. The D gene is left open where the match is weak. Not every row has a clone size; where given, it reads once, few, many or a size class.

v_gene	len	j_gene	d_gene	abundance	CDR3aa	CDR3nt
TRBV11-2	14	TRBJ1-1	NA	NA	CASSLGRTPPGAFF	TGTGCCAGCAGCTTGGGACGGACTCCGCCGGGAGCTTTCTTT
TRBV27	12	TRBJ2-5	NA	few	CASETPREAQYF	TGTGCCAGCGAAACACCACGAGAGGCCCAGTACTTC
TRBV6-2/TRBV6-3	16	TRBJ2-3	TRBD2	many	CASSPWTSGSTDTQYF	TGTGCCAGCAGCCCCTGGACTAGCGGTAGCACAGATACGCAGTATTTT
TRBV2	12	TRBJ2-7	NA	NA	CALTSSSYEQYF	TGTGCCCTCACCTCGAGCAGCTACGAGCAGTACTTC
TRBV12-3/TRBV12-4	15	TRBJ1-5	NA	NA	CASRPTGMSNQPQHF	TGTGCCAGCAGGCCTACAGGTATGAGCAATCAGCCCCAGCATTTT
TRBV18	18	TRBJ2-1	NA	NA	CASSPYPVPSASYNEQLF	TGTGCCAGCTCACCCTACCCGGTCCCAAGTGCTTCCTACAATGAGCAGCTCTTC
TRBV3-1	17	TRBJ2-2	NA	NA	CASSHTGSRKNTGELFF	TGTGCCAGCAGCCACACAGGGTCCAGGAAGAACACCGGGGAGCTGTTTTTT
TRBV30	14	TRBJ1-5	TRBD1	NA	CAWRKQGSNQPQHF	TGTGCCTGGAGAAAACAGGGGAGCAATCAGCCCCAGCATTTT
TRBV5-4	16	TRBJ2-4	NA	few	CASSLRVGGAANIQYF	TGTGCCAGCAGCTTGAGGGTGGGGGGCGCGGCAAACATTCAGTACTTC
TRBV4-3	15	TRBJ2-1	NA	NA	CASSQVTSGDNEQFF	TGCGCCAGCAGCCAGGTTACGAGCGGAGACAATGAGCAGTTCTTC
TRBV5-1	13	TRBJ2-5	TRBD2	many	CASTPRGVETQYF	TGCGCCAGCACCCCACGGGGGGTTGAGACCCAGTACTTC
TRBV29-1	12	TRBJ1-1	NA	few	CSVEGFGTEAFF	TGCAGCGTTGAAGGGTTCGGCACTGAAGCTTTCTTT
TRBV20-1	15	TRBJ1-4	TRBD1	NA	CSARSPGQANEKLFF	TGCAGTGCTAGAAGTCCGGGACAGGCAAATGAAAAACTGTTTTTT
TRBV6-5	15	TRBJ1-1	TRBD1	few	CASSYTGQLNTEAFF	TGTGCCAGCAGTTACACGGGACAGCTCAACACTGAAGCTTTCTTT
TRBV12-3/TRBV12-4	14	TRBJ2-3	NA	NA	CASSLREKSDTQYF	TGTGCCAGCAGTTTACGGGAAAAGTCAGATACGCAGTATTTT
TRBV19	15	TRBJ1-5	TRBD1	few	CASSNRQGPNQPQHF	TGTGCCAGTAGTAATAGACAGGGCCCAAATCAGCCCCAGCATTTT
TRBV15	12	TRBJ2-1	NA	NA	CATSRDQGRQFF	TGTGCCACCAGCAGAGATCAAGGTCGGCAGTTCTTC
TRBV7-3	18	TRBJ2-6	NA	few	CASSFRGSLLSGANVLTF	TGTGCCAGCAGCTTCCGAGGCTCCCTCCTCTCTGGGGCCAACGTCCTGACTTTC